The rows below give T cell receptor beta chains drawn from one sample of a study of blood T cell repertoires in COVID-19. Clones were read by immunoSEQ multiplex PCR, and TCRdb kept only the in-frame ones, dropping some. The table records more than 250,000 clones, approximately 85% of them present only once. The sequenced sample consisted of peripheral blood. These receptors were collected from a man between 45 and 60 years old with active or convalescent COVID-19. The CDR3 runs from the conserved cysteine through the conserved F or W. Fields, in order: V gene, J gene, D gene, clone size, CDR3 protein, CDR3 DNA. D genes are given only for firm matches. Clone size is shown for a subset of rows, as once, few, many or a class of expanded clone.

V gene: TRBV6-5; J gene: TRBJ1-6; D gene: TRBD1; clone size: -; CDR3 protein: CASSFQQGMYNSPLHF; CDR3 DNA: TGTGCCAGCAGTTTTCAACAGGGGATGTATAATTCACCCCTCCACTTT
V gene: TRBV12-3/TRBV12-4; J gene: TRBJ1-2; D gene: -; clone size: few; CDR3 protein: CASSSSASYGYTF; CDR3 DNA: TGTGCCAGCAGTTCGTCTGCGTCCTATGGCTACACCTTC
V gene: TRBV29-1; J gene: TRBJ1-3; D gene: -; clone size: -; CDR3 protein: CSVAGRPGNTIYF; CDR3 DNA: TGCAGCGTGGCAGGGCGACCTGGAAACACCATATATTTT
V gene: TRBV6-2/TRBV6-3; J gene: TRBJ1-2; D gene: TRBD1; clone size: -; CDR3 protein: CASSYLDRDLYGYTF; CDR3 DNA: TGTGCCAGCAGTTACCTGGACAGGGACCTCTATGGCTACACCTTC
V gene: TRBV7-2; J gene: TRBJ2-7; D gene: -; clone size: -; CDR3 protein: CASSPGGDLRARQYF; CDR3 DNA: TGTGCCAGCAGCCCTGGAGGGGATCTACGAGCTCGGCAGTACTTC
V gene: TRBV7-2; J gene: TRBJ2-4; D gene: TRBD2; clone size: -; CDR3 protein: CASSYGLAGVSKNIQYF; CDR3 DNA: TGTGCCAGCAGCTATGGACTAGCGGGAGTTTCCAAAAACATTCAGTACTTC
V gene: TRBV15; J gene: TRBJ1-5; D gene: -; clone size: -; CDR3 protein: CATSREVGGAGQPQHF; CDR3 DNA: TGTGCCACCAGCAGAGAAGTCGGGGGGGCTGGGCAGCCCCAGCATTTT
V gene: TRBV18; J gene: TRBJ2-7; D gene: -; clone size: -; CDR3 protein: CASSRAYEQYF; CDR3 DNA: TGTGCCAGCTCACGAGCCTACGAGCAGTACTTC
V gene: TRBV7-9; J gene: TRBJ2-5; D gene: -; clone size: -; CDR3 protein: CASSYGQSQETQYF; CDR3 DNA: TGTGCCAGCAGCTACGGACAGAGCCAAGAGACCCAGTACTTC
V gene: TRBV27; J gene: TRBJ1-1; D gene: -; clone size: -; CDR3 protein: CASLRSMNTEAFF; CDR3 DNA: TGTGCCAGCCTCCGTAGTATGAACACTGAAGCTTTCTTT
V gene: TRBV5-6; J gene: TRBJ2-7; D gene: TRBD2; clone size: once; CDR3 protein: CASSLSRLAKAGYEQYF; CDR3 DNA: TGTGCCAGCAGCTTGTCCCGACTAGCGAAAGCAGGCTACGAGCAGTACTTC
V gene: TRBV3-1/TRBV3-2; J gene: TRBJ2-7; D gene: -; clone size: -; CDR3 protein: CASSRRDTHREQYF; CDR3 DNA: TGTGCCAGCAGCCGAAGGGACACCCACCGGGAGCAGTACTTC
V gene: TRBV4-2; J gene: TRBJ2-5; D gene: -; clone size: once; CDR3 protein: CASSQGAGGQETQYF; CDR3 DNA: TGTGCCAGCAGCCAAGGTGCAGGGGGGCAAGAGACCCAGTACTTC
V gene: TRBV10-3; J gene: TRBJ2-3; D gene: TRBD2; clone size: -; CDR3 protein: CAIGTSDSTDTQYF; CDR3 DNA: TGTGCCATTGGGACTAGCGATAGCACAGATACGCAGTATTTT
V gene: TRBV19; J gene: TRBJ1-1; D gene: TRBD1; clone size: -; CDR3 protein: CASRGTAGGITEAFF; CDR3 DNA: TGTGCCAGTAGGGGGACAGCAGGCGGGATCACTGAAGCTTTCTTT
V gene: TRBV7-2; J gene: TRBJ2-7; D gene: -; clone size: -; CDR3 protein: CASSPWDNSYEQYF; CDR3 DNA: TGTGCCAGCAGCCCGTGGGACAATTCCTACGAGCAGTACTTC
V gene: TRBV6-2/TRBV6-3; J gene: TRBJ2-7; D gene: -; clone size: -; CDR3 protein: CASSSRRTGTVNEQYF; CDR3 DNA: TGTGCCAGCAGTTCCCGACGCACAGGAACAGTAAACGAGCAGTACTTC
V gene: TRBV7-9; J gene: TRBJ2-6; D gene: TRBD1; clone size: -; CDR3 protein: CASSLDGFGTGGPFLTF; CDR3 DNA: TGTGCCAGCAGCTTAGATGGTTTTGGGACAGGTGGCCCTTTCCTGACTTTC
V gene: TRBV6-5; J gene: TRBJ2-2; D gene: TRBD1; clone size: -; CDR3 protein: CASRGDRVLGGELFF; CDR3 DNA: TGTGCCAGCAGGGGGGACAGGGTCCTAGGCGGGGAGCTGTTTTTT
V gene: TRBV30; J gene: TRBJ1-4; D gene: -; clone size: few; CDR3 protein: CAWRRGSGAEKLFF; CDR3 DNA: TGTGCCTGGAGACGCGGGTCGGGTGCTGAAAAACTGTTTTTT
V gene: TRBV5-6; J gene: TRBJ1-1; D gene: TRBD1; clone size: -; CDR3 protein: CASSLSGGTEAFF; CDR3 DNA: TGTGCCAGCAGCTTGTCAGGGGGTACTGAAGCTTTCTTT
V gene: TRBV6-2/TRBV6-3; J gene: TRBJ2-2; D gene: TRBD1; clone size: few; CDR3 protein: CASRPSGQVNTGELFF; CDR3 DNA: TGTGCCAGCAGACCTTCGGGACAGGTGAACACCGGGGAGCTGTTTTTT
V gene: TRBV6-5; J gene: TRBJ2-7; D gene: -; clone size: -; CDR3 protein: CASSYSMSGNYEQYF; CDR3 DNA: TGTGCCAGCAGTTACTCGATGTCGGGAAACTACGAGCAGTACTTC
V gene: TRBV29-1; J gene: TRBJ2-3; D gene: TRBD2; clone size: -; CDR3 protein: CSVDGGTDTQYF; CDR3 DNA: TGCAGCGTTGACGGGGGGACAGATACGCAGTATTTT
V gene: TRBV6-5; J gene: TRBJ2-3; D gene: -; clone size: -; CDR3 protein: CASAATVGDTQYF; CDR3 DNA: TGTGCCAGTGCAGCGACAGTGGGAGATACGCAGTATTTT
V gene: TRBV7-9; J gene: TRBJ1-5; D gene: -; clone size: once; CDR3 protein: CASSPGQSRSNNQPQHF; CDR3 DNA: TGTGCCAGCAGCCCTGGACAGAGCAGATCGAACAATCAGCCCCAGCATTTT
V gene: TRBV5-1; J gene: TRBJ2-5; D gene: TRBD2; clone size: -; CDR3 protein: CASSLSGVGETQYF; CDR3 DNA: TGCGCCAGCAGCTTAAGCGGGGTGGGGGAGACCCAGTACTTC
V gene: TRBV10-3; J gene: TRBJ2-5; D gene: -; clone size: -; CDR3 protein: CAISVRFGETQYF; CDR3 DNA: TGTGCCATCAGTGTCCGATTCGGAGAGACCCAGTACTTC
V gene: TRBV24-1; J gene: TRBJ2-7; D gene: -; clone size: once; CDR3 protein: CATSGAGLGEQYF; CDR3 DNA: TGTGCCACCAGTGGGGCGGGACTGGGGGAGCAGTACTTC
V gene: TRBV11-1; J gene: TRBJ2-7; D gene: -; clone size: -; CDR3 protein: CASSSTTPGEYF; CDR3 DNA: TGTGCCAGCAGCTCGACGACTCCAGGGGAGTACTTC
V gene: TRBV3-1/TRBV3-2; J gene: TRBJ2-1; D gene: -; clone size: once; CDR3 protein: CASSPSTTNYSYNEQFF; CDR3 DNA: TGTGCCAGCAGCCCTAGCACAACAAATTACTCCTACAATGAGCAGTTCTTC
V gene: TRBV5-1; J gene: TRBJ1-1; D gene: TRBD1; clone size: once; CDR3 protein: CASSLGDRGPQGAFF; CDR3 DNA: TGCGCCAGCAGCTTGGGGGACAGGGGCCCCCAGGGAGCTTTCTTT
V gene: TRBV11-2; J gene: TRBJ2-1; D gene: -; clone size: -; CDR3 protein: CASTPGIGGEQFF; CDR3 DNA: TGTGCCAGCACCCCCGGGATAGGAGGAGAGCAGTTCTTC
V gene: TRBV18; J gene: TRBJ2-3; D gene: -; clone size: once; CDR3 protein: CASCRRTSTDTQYF; CDR3 DNA: TGTGCCAGCTGCCGCAGGACATCCACAGATACGCAGTATTTT
V gene: TRBV5-1; J gene: TRBJ2-7; D gene: -; clone size: -; CDR3 protein: CASSLPYEQYF; CDR3 DNA: TGCGCCAGCAGCCTACCCTACGAGCAGTACTTC
V gene: TRBV3-1/TRBV3-2; J gene: TRBJ2-3; D gene: -; clone size: -; CDR3 protein: CASEARASGTDTQYF; CDR3 DNA: TGTGCCAGTGAAGCCCGGGCTAGCGGCACAGATACGCAGTATTTT
V gene: TRBV6-5; J gene: TRBJ2-1; D gene: -; clone size: -; CDR3 protein: CASSYGQAIMFF; CDR3 DNA: TGTGCCAGCAGTTACGGGCAGGCGATAATGTTCTTC
V gene: TRBV5-8; J gene: TRBJ1-2; D gene: -; clone size: -; CDR3 protein: CASSLGGSGSAYGYTF; CDR3 DNA: TGTGCCAGCAGCTTGGGAGGTTCAGGGTCGGCCTATGGCTACACCTTC
V gene: TRBV6-1; J gene: TRBJ1-1; D gene: -; clone size: -; CDR3 protein: CASSEYESRQMNTEAFF; CDR3 DNA: TGTGCCAGCAGTGAGTATGAAAGTCGACAGATGAACACTGAAGCTTTCTTT
V gene: TRBV29-1; J gene: TRBJ1-5; D gene: -; clone size: -; CDR3 protein: CSVDPGNNQPQHF; CDR3 DNA: TGCAGCGTTGATCCCGGGAACAATCAGCCCCAGCATTTT
V gene: TRBV5-6; J gene: TRBJ1-2; D gene: -; clone size: -; CDR3 protein: CASSLQGLGGYTF; CDR3 DNA: TGTGCCAGCAGCTTGCAGGGGCTGGGTGGCTACACCTTC
V gene: TRBV30; J gene: TRBJ2-3; D gene: TRBD2; clone size: -; CDR3 protein: CAWSGGRADTQYF; CDR3 DNA: TGTGCCTGGAGTGGTGGGAGGGCAGATACGCAGTATTTT
V gene: TRBV7-9; J gene: TRBJ2-1; D gene: -; clone size: -; CDR3 protein: CASSSDYNNEQFF; CDR3 DNA: TGTGCCAGCAGCTCAGACTACAACAATGAGCAGTTCTTC
V gene: TRBV19; J gene: TRBJ1-2; D gene: -; clone size: -; CDR3 protein: CASSIRTADGYTF; CDR3 DNA: TGTGCCAGTAGTATCAGAACAGCTGATGGCTACACCTTC
V gene: TRBV5-1; J gene: TRBJ2-1; D gene: -; clone size: -; CDR3 protein: CASSLGAIGQGEQFF; CDR3 DNA: TGCGCCAGCAGCTTGGGGGCGATCGGTCAGGGTGAGCAGTTCTTC
V gene: TRBV4-3; J gene: TRBJ2-7; D gene: TRBD1; clone size: -; CDR3 protein: CASSQVGQDISYEQYF; CDR3 DNA: TGCGCCAGCAGCCAAGTGGGACAGGATATTTCCTACGAGCAGTACTTC
V gene: TRBV5-1; J gene: TRBJ1-6; D gene: TRBD1; clone size: -; CDR3 protein: CASSFQGQGNSPLHF; CDR3 DNA: TGCGCCAGCAGCTTCCAGGGACAGGGGAATTCACCCCTCCACTTT
V gene: TRBV21-1; J gene: TRBJ2-2; D gene: -; clone size: -; CDR3 protein: CASSKDRTGNTGELFF; CDR3 DNA: TGTGCCAGCAGCAAAGATCGGACAGGTAACACCGGGGAGCTGTTTTTT
V gene: TRBV6-2/TRBV6-3; J gene: TRBJ1-2; D gene: -; clone size: -; CDR3 protein: CASSQGRQGRTF; CDR3 DNA: TGTGCCAGCAGCCAAGGCCGGCAGGGTCGCACCTTC
V gene: TRBV3-1/TRBV3-2; J gene: TRBJ2-7; D gene: TRBD2; clone size: -; CDR3 protein: CASSPRLASPYEQYF; CDR3 DNA: TGTGCCAGCAGCCCTCGACTAGCTTCACCCTACGAGCAGTACTTC
V gene: TRBV28; J gene: TRBJ2-5; D gene: TRBD2; clone size: -; CDR3 protein: CASSLGREGLRETQYF; CDR3 DNA: TGTGCCAGCAGTTTAGGGCGGGAGGGCCTCAGGGAGACCCAGTACTTC
V gene: TRBV5-8; J gene: TRBJ1-2; D gene: TRBD1; clone size: -; CDR3 protein: CASRGQGRGYGYTF; CDR3 DNA: TGTGCCAGCAGAGGACAGGGAAGGGGCTATGGCTACACCTTC
V gene: TRBV27; J gene: TRBJ1-5; D gene: -; clone size: -; CDR3 protein: CASSLFTGNQPQHF; CDR3 DNA: TGTGCCAGCAGTTTATTTACAGGAAATCAGCCCCAGCATTTT
V gene: TRBV5-5; J gene: TRBJ1-5; D gene: -; clone size: -; CDR3 protein: CASSLAAGANQPQHF; CDR3 DNA: TGTGCCAGCAGCTTGGCGGCAGGGGCAAATCAGCCCCAGCATTTT